The 19 T cell receptor beta chains below all came from one sample that was sequenced in a study of breast tumors, draining lymph nodes, adjacent tissues (dated by TCRdb to 2016 to 2018). Lymph node samples were obtained from the axillary draining lymph nodes of breast cancer patients. The library was prepared using multiplex PCR. Sequencing took place on an Illumina HiSeq 2000. The public reads were reprocessed in TCRdb via fastp at Q25 and MiXCR, keeping in-frame beta chains. Rows merge per CDR3 protein into single entries with the most common DNA and genes. A total of about 180,000 distinct CDR3 sequences appear in this sample, 30% to 35% of them only once. The ten biggest clones cover over 3.5% of the sample. Sequenced material: axillary lymph node tissue. These TCRs come from a female donor with breast cancer. Some clones in this sample may be carry-over from other donors' samples.

With regard to this clonotype: Just one base apart from a much larger clone, this may be a read error. This chain links TRBV11-2 with TRBJ2-2; TRBD2 is a possible D gene (6 bases). The germline V gene has CDR1 SGHAT and CDR2 FQNNGV. Between the trimmed V and J ends, which lost 5 bases and 7 bases, there was a span of 23 bases. The length of the CDR3 is 17 residues. DNA of the CDR3: TGTGCCAGCAGCCTCCTCGCTCCGGGAGTAGGATTCGGGGAGCTGTTTTTT. Translating it yields CASSLLAPGVGFGELFF.

Of note for this clonotype: A read error may explain this, as a much larger clone is one base away. The rearrangement links TRBV20-1 to TRBJ2-4; TRBD1 aligns across 7 bases. CDR3 length: 13 amino acids. Looked up from germline, CDR1 is DFQATT and CDR2 is SNEGSKA (reference sequence). CDR3 sequence (DNA): TGCAGTGCTGGCCAGGGGGTGAGGAACACTCAGTACTTC. Encoded protein: CSAGQGVRNTQYF.

As concerns this clonotype: This may be a read error: a much more frequent sequence differs by one nucleotide. The chain recombines TRBV11-2 with TRBJ1-2; D remains ambiguous. This CDR3 region has 12 residues. V shed 4 bases and J shed 10 bases, with 13 bases lying between them. The germline gives CDR1 SGHAT, CDR2 FQNNGV. CDR3 loop: CASSSSGVTYTF. In DNA, the CDR3 is TGTGCCAGCAGCTCATCGGGTGTGACCTACACCTTC.

This clonotype was seen repeatedly, ten times or more. The chain employs TRBV9 and TRBJ2-3; the match to TRBD2 covers 7 bases. The ends lost 1 base at V and 2 bases at J; junction bases unmatched: 7. CDR1 is SGDLS and CDR2 is YYNGEE in the germline V gene. This CDR3 contains 16 residues. The CDR3 DNA is TGTGCCAGCAGCGTAAGGAGTAGCGGGTACACAGATACGCAGTATTTT. This translates into CASSVRSSGYTDTQYF.

This clonotype appeared many times. V is TRBV19 and J is TRBJ2-5; possibly TRBD1 or TRBD2 for D (5 bases each). There are 15 residues in the CDR3. V shed 1 base and J shed 5 bases, with 14 bases lying between them. Germline CDR1 LNHDA, CDR2 SQIVND (reference sequence). The CDR3 nucleotides are TGTGCCAGTAGTATAGGCAGAGGGGATGAGGAGACCCAGTACTTC. It encodes CASSIGRGDEETQYF.

This clonotype has ten or more counts. This chain connects TRBV12-3 or TRBV12-4 to TRBJ2-2, with D possibly TRBD2 on 5 matching bases. V shed 6 bases and J shed 6 bases, with 11 bases lying between them. CDR3 length equals 13 residues. CDR3 sequence: CASRLGSSGELFF. The CDR3 nucleotides read TGTGCCAGCAGACTAGGAAGTTCCGGGGAGCTGTTTTTT.

This clonotype was counted ten times or more. This chain connects TRBV9 to TRBJ2-2; 7 bases agree with TRBD1. CDR1 is SGDLS, CDR2 YYNGEE, per germline. CDR3 length: 15 amino acids. Unmatched junction bases numbered 7, after V lost 4 bases and J lost 4 bases. The CDR3 sequence: CASSLTGWGTGELFF. The DNA of the CDR3 is TGTGCCAGCAGCTTGACAGGGTGGGGCACCGGGGAGCTGTTTTTT.

Ten or more counts support this clonotype. This may stem from a read error, because a much larger clone lies one nucleotide away. The V and J genes are TRBV6-4 and TRBJ2-6; tentative D call: TRBD1 (5 bases). Trimming pared 6 bases from V and 2 bases from J, leaving 8 bases between. There are 14 residues in the CDR3. Germline assignment: CDR1 MRHNA and CDR2 SNTAGT. The CDR3 DNA is TGTGCCAGCAGCCCAGGGCCTGGGGCCAACGTCCTGACTTTC. Residues: CASSPGPGANVLTF.

This clonotype was seen at least ten times. The rearrangement uses TRBV7-9 and TRBJ2-1; tentatively, D is TRBD1 (7 bases). The V gene lost 7 bases and the J gene lost 13 bases, with 23 bases spanning the gap. The CDR3 sequence is 14 residues long. CDR1 SEHNR and CDR2 FQNEAQ come from the germline V gene (reference sequence). The CDR3 loop reads CASNSAGQWSSQFF. Here the CDR3 DNA reads TGTGCCAGCAACTCCGCGGGACAGTGGTCGAGTCAGTTCTTC.

This clonotype was seen at least ten times. V is TRBV27 and J is TRBJ1-6; 9 nucleotides match TRBD1. Losses at the gene ends were 5 bases for V and 9 bases for J; bases not matched to a gene: 8. Per the germline V gene, CDR1 is MNHEY and CDR2 is SMNVEV (reference sequence). This CDR3 is built from 15 residues. CDR3 sequence: CASSPGTGLGSPLHF. The CDR3 DNA reads as TGTGCCAGCAGTCCCGGGACAGGGCTAGGTTCACCCCTCCACTTT.

Worth noting for this clonotype: This may arise from a read error, as a much more abundant clone is one base away. This chain joins TRBV6-1 and TRBJ2-3; perhaps TRBD2 as D (5 bases). Trimming stripped 5 bases from V and 0 bases from J, with 15 bases between. Germline V gene sequence: CDR1 MNHNS, CDR2 SASEGT. The CDR3 length is 16 residues. As DNA, the CDR3 is TGTGCCAGCAGTCAAAGGCGGGTCTCTAGCACAGATACGCAGTATTTT. Its translation is CASSQRRVSSTDTQYF.

This clonotype came up many times. The chain uses TRBV7-2 and TRBJ2-2, with TRBD1 identical over 7 bases. Germline CDR1 is SGHTA and CDR2 is FQGNSA. The CDR3 spans 16 residues. Losses at the gene ends were 6 bases for V and 0 bases for J; bases not matched to a gene: 7. The CDR3 DNA reads as TGTGCCAGCAGTCCCTCGGGACAGACGAACACCGGGGAGCTGTTTTTT. Protein product: CASSPSGQTNTGELFF. The full variable domain, completed using reference TRBV7-2 and TRBJ2-2, is GAGVSQSPSNKVTEKGKDVELRCDPISGHTALYWYRQSLGQGLEFLIYFQGNSAPDKSGLPSDRFSAERTGGSVSTLTIQRTQQEDSAVYLCASSPSGQTNTGELFFGEGSRLTVL.

This clonotype was observed at least ten times. V is TRBV20-1 and J is TRBJ1-3; no clear D. V was shortened by 1 base and J by 0 bases, with 16 bases between the two germline ends. Germline V gene lookup returns CDR1 DFQATT and CDR2 SNEGSKA (reference sequence). CDR3 length: 17 amino acids. The CDR3 DNA reads as TGCAGTGCTAGAGGTCCGGTATCGATCCACTCTGGAAACACCATATATTTT. Residues: CSARGPVSIHSGNTIYF.

The sample holds many counts of this clonotype. Written as DNA, the CDR3 is TGTGCCAGCAGCCCGTATCCAGACTTGACCGGGGAGCTGTTTTTT. Its protein product is CASSPYPDLTGELFF. The rearrangement uses TRBV4-2 and TRBJ2-2; D uncertain. Trimming took 4 bases from V and 5 from J, leaving 14 bases between them. The germline V gene has CDR1 LGHNA and CDR2 YNFKEQ. The CDR3 runs 15 residues.

This clonotype appeared many times. V gene TRBV6-1 combines with J gene TRBJ1-6; the D is unclear. The CDR3 is 13 residues long. Trimming removed 3 bases from V and 8 bases from J, with 8 bases in between. The germline V gene has CDR1 MNHNS and CDR2 SASEGT. The CDR3 protein is CASSDPRDSPLHF. The DNA of the CDR3 is TGTGCCAGCAGTGACCCGAGGGATTCACCCCTCCACTTT.

This clonotype has a count of ten or more. The chain employs TRBV9 and TRBJ2-5; D is ambiguous. CDR1 SGDLS and CDR2 YYNGEE come from the germline V gene. The ends were cut back, 4 bases at V and 2 bases at J, with 15 bases in the middle. CDR3 length: 15 amino acids. CDR3: CASSFRANGQETQYF. Here the CDR3 DNA reads TGTGCCAGCAGCTTTAGGGCCAACGGGCAAGAGACCCAGTACTTC.

The rearrangement joins TRBV7-2 to TRBJ2-2; 11 nucleotides line up with TRBD2. CDR1 SGHTA and CDR2 FQGNSA come from the germline V gene. The length of the CDR3 is 17 residues. The ends lost 1 base at V and 4 bases at J; junction bases unmatched: 5. The CDR3 DNA follows: TGTGCCAGCAGCTTAGGTGGGACTAGCGGTGGCACCGGGGAGCTGTTTTTT. Its translation: CASSLGGTSGGTGELFF.

This clonotype was detected only a few times. V is TRBV11-2 and J is TRBJ2-5; D not resolved. From germline, CDR1 is SGHAT and CDR2 FQNNGV. The CDR3 is 15 amino acids. V was trimmed by 1 base and J by 2 bases, leaving 11 bases between them. Here the CDR3 DNA reads TGTGCCAGCAGCTTAGGCCGCTACCTACAAGAGACCCAGTACTTC. Translation: CASSLGRYLQETQYF. The full variable domain, completed using reference TRBV11-2 and TRBJ2-5, is EAGVAQSPRYKIIEKRQSVAFWCNPISGHATLYWYQQILGQGPKLLIQFQNNGVVDDSQLPKDRFSAERLKGVDSTLKIQPAKLEDSAVYLCASSLGRYLQETQYFGPGTRLLVL.

This clonotype was recorded a few times. This rearrangement joins TRBV30 to TRBJ1-2; D gene unclear. Trimming left V 1 base short and J 5 bases short, with 5 bases between. Germline V gene lookup returns CDR1 GTSNPN and CDR2 SVGIG (reference sequence). The CDR3 sequence is 11 residues long. The CDR3, as DNA: TGTGCCTGGAGTGAGGGATATGGCTACACCTTC. This codes for CAWSEGYGYTF. Using reference TRBV30 and TRBJ1-2 for the parts outside the CDR3, the full variable domain is SQTIHQWPATLVQPVGSPLSLECTVEGTSNPNLYWYRQAAGRGLQLLFYSVGIGQISSEVPQNLSASRPQDRQFILSSKKLLLSDSGFYLCAWSEGYGYTFGSGTRLTVV.